Each of the 19 T cell receptor beta chains below was sequenced from the same sample in a study of cytomegalovirus exposure and HLA in healthy donors. Here immunoSEQ multiplex PCR was the method, and the copy in TCRdb shows in-frame clones only, minus some. The sample records about 260,000 clones, 90% being singletons. The sample was PBMCs. The receptors originated from a woman under 40 in good health and CMV-seronegative.

The V call is TRBV28, the J call TRBJ2-7; D possibly corresponds to TRBD2 (6 bases). Trimming stripped 5 bases from V and 3 bases from J, with 14 bases between. The CDR3 totals 14 residues. Germline assignment: CDR1 MDHEN and CDR2 SYDVKM. Here the CDR3 reads CASSPDSRGYEQYF. DNA for the CDR3: TGTGCCAGCAGTCCGGACTCGCGGGGCTACGAGCAGTACTTC.

The chain combines TRBV30 with TRBJ2-1; TRBD1 is a possible D gene (6 bases). The CDR3 runs to 18 residues. V shed 1 base and J shed 2 bases, with 21 bases lying between them. Germline assignment: CDR1 GTSNPN and CDR2 SVGIG (reference sequence). CDR3 DNA: TGTGCCTGGAGTGGATCCCATCCGCGACGGGACACCTACAATGAGCAGTTCTTC. This gives the protein CAWSGSHPRRDTYNEQFF.

The chain combines TRBV11-2 with TRBJ2-6; 9 bases line up with TRBD1. Looked up from germline, CDR1 is SGHAT and CDR2 is FQNNGV. The CDR3 length is 17 residues. V shed 7 bases and J 1 base; nucleotides not matched to a gene: 8. CDR3 DNA: TGTGCCAGCAACCTACAGGGGGCGCTTTCTGGGGCCAACGTCCTGACTTTC. It is translated as CASNLQGALSGANVLTF.

The chain links TRBV4-1 to TRBJ2-7; 7 bases map to TRBD2. Unmatched junction bases numbered 11, after V lost 1 base and J lost 5 bases. Per germline, CDR1 MGHRA and CDR2 YSYEKL. The CDR3 runs to 16 residues. This CDR3 is CASSQATHGGLDEQYF. CDR3 bases: TGCGCCAGCAGCCAAGCCACCCACGGGGGGTTGGACGAGCAGTACTTC.

V usage is TRBV5-1 and J usage is TRBJ2-2; D gene unclear. Germline V CDR1 and CDR2: SGHRS, YFSETQ. This CDR3 is built from 15 residues. Trimming took off 2 bases at V and 2 bases at J, with 10 bases between the two ends. CDR3 sequence (DNA): TGCGCCAGCAGCTTTTCAGGCCCCAACACCGGGGAGCTGTTTTTT. It codes for CASSFSGPNTGELFF.

Turning to this clone: The sample has other DNA sequences that encode this CDR3 too. J is TRBJ1-3 and V is TRBV18, with a tentative D call TRBD1 (6 bases). Trimming left V 2 bases short and J 0 bases short, with 8 bases between. Germline loops: CDR1 KGHSH, CDR2 LQKENI. The CDR3 has 15 amino acids. CDR3 protein: CASSPRTDSGNTIYF. The CDR3 nucleotides read TGTGCCAGCTCACCAAGGACAGACTCTGGAAACACCATATATTTT. The full variable domain, rest sourced from reference TRBV18 and TRBJ1-3, is NAGVMQNPRHLVRRRGQEARLRCSPMKGHSHVYWYRQLPEEGLKFMVYLQKENIIDESGMPKERFSAEFPKEGPSILRIQQVVRGDSAAYFCASSPRTDSGNTIYFGEGSWLTVV.

CDR3: CASIGSRSTGAYGYTF. CDR3 nucleotide sequence: TGTGCCAGCATTGGATCGCGATCTACAGGAGCCTATGGCTACACCTTC. V and J are TRBV27 and TRBJ1-2, with D possibly TRBD1 on 5 matching bases. Germline CDR1 and CDR2: MNHEY and SMNVEV (reference sequence). V lost 7 bases and J 4 bases, leaving 22 bases between the germline ends. CDR3 length: 16 residues.

The chain is built from TRBV7-2 and TRBJ2-7; D gene unclear. V lost 5 bases, J lost 1 base, and 12 bases lay in between. Germline CDR1 reads SGHTA; CDR2 reads FQGNSA. The CDR3 has 14 residues. The CDR3 protein is CASSQPTLSYEQYF. CDR3 sequence (DNA): TGTGCCAGCAGCCAGCCTACGCTATCCTACGAGCAGTACTTC.

The chain carries TRBV19 and TRBJ2-3; either TRBD1 or TRBD2 may fit D (5 bases each). This CDR3 spans 15 amino acids. Between the trimmed V and J ends, which lost 3 bases and 3 bases, there was a span of 13 bases. Germline CDR1 LNHDA, CDR2 SQIVND (reference sequence). The CDR3 loop is CASSMGEASTDTQYF. The DNA for the CDR3 is TGTGCCAGTAGTATGGGGGAAGCAAGTACAGATACGCAGTATTTT.

CDR3 protein: CSARGQSEQYF. Written as DNA, the CDR3 is TGCAGTGCTAGAGGACAATCAGAGCAGTACTTC. The rearrangement links TRBV20-1 to TRBJ2-7; no reliable D call. The V gene's germline CDR1 is DFQATT and CDR2 SNEGSKA (reference sequence). There are 11 residues in the CDR3. V was shortened by 1 base and J by 7 bases, with 8 bases between the two germline ends.

This chain uses TRBV19 with TRBJ2-4; no firm D call. The CDR3 runs to 14 residues. V was cut by 5 bases and J by 6 bases, with 14 bases left in between. Germline-derived CDR1 and CDR2 are LNHDA and SQIVND (reference sequence). CDR3 coding DNA: TGTGCCAGTAGTCTTCATTGGGAAACAAACATTCAGTACTTC. Its translation is CASSLHWETNIQYF.

This chain connects TRBV5-1 to TRBJ1-3; D unresolved. Looked up from germline, CDR1 is SGHRS and CDR2 is YFSETQ. The CDR3 is 16 amino acids. V shed 0 bases and J shed 0 bases, with 10 bases lying between them. CDR3 sequence reads: CASSLGSEPSGNTIYF. The CDR3 DNA sequence: TGCGCCAGCAGCTTGGGCAGCGAACCCTCTGGAAACACCATATATTTT.

The chain recombines TRBV28 with TRBJ1-2; D remains ambiguous. Germline V gene sequence: CDR1 MDHEN, CDR2 SYDVKM. Trimming removed 1 base from V and 5 bases from J, with 11 bases in between. This CDR3 comprises 14 residues. Here the CDR3 DNA reads TGTGCCAGCAGTTTATCTGCGGGCGGGTATGGCTACACCTTC. Protein: CASSLSAGGYGYTF.

The chain uses TRBV7-8 and TRBJ2-3; 12 bases line up with TRBD2. V gave up 7 bases and J gave up 3 bases; unmatched junction bases: 5. From germline, CDR1 is SGHVS and CDR2 FQNEAQ. There are 15 residues in the CDR3. The CDR3 sequence: CASKIGTSGTDTQYF. As DNA, the CDR3 is TGTGCCAGCAAGATCGGGACTAGCGGGACAGATACGCAGTATTTT.

The chain carries TRBV27 and TRBJ2-3; no firm D call. The CDR3 runs to 13 residues. Germline V gene sequence: CDR1 MNHEY, CDR2 SMNVEV (reference sequence). Trimming removed 6 bases from V and 2 bases from J, with 9 bases in between. CDR3 loop: CASRRRLTDTQYF. Written as DNA, the CDR3 is TGTGCCAGCAGAAGAAGACTCACAGATACGCAGTATTTT.

The J gene is TRBJ2-3, the V gene TRBV29-1; 8 bases are a match to TRBD2. CDR3 length: 15 amino acids. Germline-derived CDR1 and CDR2 are SQVTM and ANQGSEA. The V gene end was trimmed by 3 bases and the J gene end by 4 bases; junction bases not matched to a gene: 9. DNA for the CDR3: TGCAGCGTTGAGACCCTAGCGGGTAGGGCAGATACGCAGTATTTT. Translating it yields CSVETLAGRADTQYF.

This chain uses TRBV2 with TRBJ2-1, with D perhaps being TRBD1 or TRBD2 (5 bases each). CDR1 SNHLY and CDR2 FYNNEI come from the germline V gene. Deletions cut 3 bases from V and 6 bases from J, with 15 bases between. The CDR3 sequence is 15 residues long. The CDR3 reads CASSDKVGVFNEQFF. The DNA of the CDR3 is TGTGCCAGCAGTGACAAGGTGGGGGTTTTCAATGAGCAGTTCTTC.

The chain employs TRBV9 and TRBJ2-1, with a tentative D call TRBD2 (6 bases). Germline V gene sequence: CDR1 SGDLS, CDR2 YYNGEE. Trimming removed 0 bases from V and 7 bases from J, with 11 bases in between. CDR3 size: 14 residues. CDR3 amino acids: CASSVAGVLNEQFF. CDR3 bases: TGTGCCAGCAGCGTAGCGGGAGTCTTGAATGAGCAGTTCTTC.

This clone occurred once. This chain connects TRBV28 to TRBJ2-1, with D unclear. The germline CDR1 and CDR2 sequences are MDHEN and SYDVKM. V was shortened by 5 bases and J by 13 bases, with 18 bases between the two germline ends. The CDR3 is 13 residues long. In DNA, the CDR3 is TGTGCCAGCAGTCTTAACTATATCCCCGAACAGTTCTTC. Its translation: CASSLNYIPEQFF.